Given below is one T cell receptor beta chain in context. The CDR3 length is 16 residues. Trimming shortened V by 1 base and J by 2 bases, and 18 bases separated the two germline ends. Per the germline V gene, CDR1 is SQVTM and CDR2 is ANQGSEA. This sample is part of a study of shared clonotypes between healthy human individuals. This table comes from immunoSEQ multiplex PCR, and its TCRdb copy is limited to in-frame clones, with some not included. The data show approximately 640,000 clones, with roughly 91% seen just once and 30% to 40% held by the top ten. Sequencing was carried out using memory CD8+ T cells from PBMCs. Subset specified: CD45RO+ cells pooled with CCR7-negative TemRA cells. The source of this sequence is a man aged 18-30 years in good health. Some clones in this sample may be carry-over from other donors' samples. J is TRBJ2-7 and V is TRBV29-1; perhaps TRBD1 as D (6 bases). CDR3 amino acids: CSVEAPTGRSTYEQYF. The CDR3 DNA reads TGCAGCGTTGAAGCCCCGACAGGCCGGTCCACCTACGAGCAGTACTTC.